This T cell receptor beta chain was sequenced during a study of cytomegalovirus exposure and HLA in healthy donors. Study at large: The platform used for the approximately 120 validation repertoires matched that of the 666 first-cohort repertoires, a later analysis reported. General study findings and limits: The listing of 150 or so TCR beta chains classed them as cytomegalovirus-associated. Among TCR sequences, most were rare, though some public TCRs appeared in many donors.

The V and J ends lost 4 bases and 2 bases, in that order; junction bases with no gene match: 5. Germline V CDR1 and CDR2: SGHDT, YYEEEE. This CDR3 comprises 16 residues. The protocol was immunoSEQ multiplex PCR, while the TCRdb copy is restricted to in-frame clones and leaves out a portion. The sample holds about 180,000 clones; 85% are singletons and the top ten take approximately 15%. Worth noting for this clone: What it binds is unknown.

The V call is TRBV5-6, the J call TRBJ1-4; 10 bases agree with TRBD1. Input material: PBMCs. The TCR comes from a young man in good health and CMV-seropositive. The CDR3 sequence is CASSPTGGTTNEKLFF. CDR3 sequence (DNA): TGTGCCAGCAGCCCGACAGGGGGCACGACTAATGAAAAACTGTTTTTT. The variable domain in full, completed from reference TRBV5-6 and TRBJ1-4, reads DAGVTQSPTHLIKTRGQQVTLRCSPKSGHDTVSWYQQALGQGPQFIFQYYEEEERQRGNFPDRFSGHQFPNYSSELNVNALLLGDSALYLCASSPTGGTTNEKLFFGSGTQLSVL.